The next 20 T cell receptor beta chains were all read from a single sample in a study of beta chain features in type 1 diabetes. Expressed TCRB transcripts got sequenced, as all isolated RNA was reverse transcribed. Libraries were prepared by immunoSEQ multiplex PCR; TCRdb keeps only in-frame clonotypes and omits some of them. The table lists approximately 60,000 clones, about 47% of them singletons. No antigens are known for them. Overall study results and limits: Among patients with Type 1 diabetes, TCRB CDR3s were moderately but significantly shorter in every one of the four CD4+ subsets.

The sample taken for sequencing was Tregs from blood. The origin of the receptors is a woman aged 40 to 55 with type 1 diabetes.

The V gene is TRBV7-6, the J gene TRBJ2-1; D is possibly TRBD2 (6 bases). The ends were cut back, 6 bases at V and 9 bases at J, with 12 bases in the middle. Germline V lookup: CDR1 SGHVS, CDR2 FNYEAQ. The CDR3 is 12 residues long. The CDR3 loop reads CASSLRGGEQFF. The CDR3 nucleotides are TGTGCCAGCAGTTTACGGGGAGGTGAGCAGTTCTTC.

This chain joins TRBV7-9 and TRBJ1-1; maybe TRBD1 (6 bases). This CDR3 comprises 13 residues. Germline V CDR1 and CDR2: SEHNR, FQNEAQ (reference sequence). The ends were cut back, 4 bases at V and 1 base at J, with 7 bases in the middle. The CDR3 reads CASSSTGNTEAFF. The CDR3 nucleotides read TGTGCCAGCAGCTCGACAGGGAACACTGAAGCTTTCTTT. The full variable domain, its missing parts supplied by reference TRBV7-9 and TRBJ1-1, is DTGVSQNPRHKITKRGQNVTFRCDPISEHNRLYWYRQTLGQGPEFLTYFQNEAQLEKSRLLSDRFSAERPKGSFSTLEIQRTEQGDSAMYLCASSSTGNTEAFFGQGTRLTVV.

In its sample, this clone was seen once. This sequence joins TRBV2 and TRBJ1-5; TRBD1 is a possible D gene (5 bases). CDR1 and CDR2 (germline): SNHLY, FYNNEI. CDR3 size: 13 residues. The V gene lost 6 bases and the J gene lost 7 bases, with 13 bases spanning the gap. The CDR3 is CASRMTAEQPQHF. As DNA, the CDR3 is TGTGCCAGCAGGATGACAGCAGAACAGCCCCAGCATTTT.

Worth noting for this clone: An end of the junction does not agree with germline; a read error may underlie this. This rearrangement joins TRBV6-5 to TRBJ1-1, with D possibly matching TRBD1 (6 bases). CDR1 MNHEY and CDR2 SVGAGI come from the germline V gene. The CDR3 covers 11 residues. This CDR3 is CASRGGAVASF. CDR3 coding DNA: TGTGCCAGCAGGGGGGGGGCTGTAGCTTCCTTT.

Here the CDR3 DNA reads TGTGCCAGCATACCGCTCGCCGACAGGGGAAGCTACGAGCAGTACTTC. Protein product: CASIPLADRGSYEQYF. The chain carries TRBV28 and TRBJ2-7; 8 bases map to TRBD1. The V gene's germline CDR1 is MDHEN and CDR2 SYDVKM. V was clipped by 7 bases and J by 3 bases; unmatched bases: 14. The CDR3 loop spans 16 amino acids.

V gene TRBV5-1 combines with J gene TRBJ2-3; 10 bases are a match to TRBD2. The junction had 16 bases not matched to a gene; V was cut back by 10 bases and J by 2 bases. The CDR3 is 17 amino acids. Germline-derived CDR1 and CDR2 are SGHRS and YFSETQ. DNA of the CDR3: TGCGCCTCCTCGGCCCTAGCGGGGGCCCTCTACACAGATACGCAGTATTTT. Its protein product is CASSALAGALYTDTQYF.

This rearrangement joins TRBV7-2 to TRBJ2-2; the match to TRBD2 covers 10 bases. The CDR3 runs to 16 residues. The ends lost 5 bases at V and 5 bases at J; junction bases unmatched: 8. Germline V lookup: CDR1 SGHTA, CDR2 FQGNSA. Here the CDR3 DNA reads TGTGCCAGCAGCGTCCAGCGGGGGGGCTGGACCGGGGAGCTGTTTTTT. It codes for CASSVQRGGWTGELFF.

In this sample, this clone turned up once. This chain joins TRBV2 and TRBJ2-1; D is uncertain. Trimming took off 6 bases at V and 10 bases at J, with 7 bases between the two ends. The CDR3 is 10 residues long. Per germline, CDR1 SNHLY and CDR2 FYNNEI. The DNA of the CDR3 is TGTGCCAGCAGCCGGTCGGAGCAGTTCTTC. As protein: CASSRSEQFF.

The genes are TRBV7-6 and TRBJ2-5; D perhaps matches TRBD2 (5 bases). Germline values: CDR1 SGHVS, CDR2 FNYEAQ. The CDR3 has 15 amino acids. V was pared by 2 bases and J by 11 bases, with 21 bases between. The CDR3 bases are TGTGCCAGCAGCTTAACCGCCGCCTCAGTCGGGGAGCAGTACTTC. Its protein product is CASSLTAASVGEQYF.

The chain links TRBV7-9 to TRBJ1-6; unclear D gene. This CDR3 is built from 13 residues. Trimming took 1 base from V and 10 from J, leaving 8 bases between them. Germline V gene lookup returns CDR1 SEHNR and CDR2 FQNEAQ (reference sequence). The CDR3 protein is CASSLDRGSPLHF. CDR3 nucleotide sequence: TGTGCCAGCAGCTTAGACAGAGGGTCACCCCTCCACTTT.

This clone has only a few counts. The CDR3 is CATSRTGTDNQPQHF. The CDR3 DNA reads TGTGCCACCAGCAGGACCGGGACAGACAATCAGCCCCAGCATTTT. V and J are TRBV15 and TRBJ1-5; 7 bases fit TRBD1. The CDR3 has 15 amino acids. CDR1 LNHNV and CDR2 YYDKDF come from the germline V gene (reference sequence). The J segment lost 3 bases and the V segment lost 3 bases, leaving 5 bases of the junction unmatched.

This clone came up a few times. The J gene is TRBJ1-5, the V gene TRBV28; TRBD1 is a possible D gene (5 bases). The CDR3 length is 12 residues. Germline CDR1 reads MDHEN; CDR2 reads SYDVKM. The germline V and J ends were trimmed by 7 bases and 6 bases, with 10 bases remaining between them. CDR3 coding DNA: TGTGCCAGCAAGCGGGGGACTCAGCCCCAGCATTTT. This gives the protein CASKRGTQPQHF.

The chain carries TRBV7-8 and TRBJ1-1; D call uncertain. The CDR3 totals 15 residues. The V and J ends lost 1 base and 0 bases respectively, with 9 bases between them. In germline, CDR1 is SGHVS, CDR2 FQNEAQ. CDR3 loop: CASSLGGLMNTEAFF. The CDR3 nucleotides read TGTGCCAGCAGCTTAGGCGGACTGATGAACACTGAAGCTTTCTTT.

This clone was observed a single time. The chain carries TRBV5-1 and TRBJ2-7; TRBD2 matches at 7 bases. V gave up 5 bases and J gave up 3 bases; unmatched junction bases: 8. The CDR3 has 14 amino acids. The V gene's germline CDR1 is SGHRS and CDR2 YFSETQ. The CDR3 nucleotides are TGCGCCAGCAGACCCACGGGGGGTGGCTACGAGCAGTACTTC. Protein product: CASRPTGGGYEQYF.

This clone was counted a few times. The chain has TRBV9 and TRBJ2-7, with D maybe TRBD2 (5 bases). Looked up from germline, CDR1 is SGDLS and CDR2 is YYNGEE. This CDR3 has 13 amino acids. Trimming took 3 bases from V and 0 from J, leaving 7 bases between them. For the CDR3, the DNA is TGTGCCAGCAGCGCGGGAAGCTCCTACGAGCAGTACTTC. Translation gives CASSAGSSYEQYF. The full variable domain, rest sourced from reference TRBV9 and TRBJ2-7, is DSGVTQTPKHLITATGQRVTLRCSPRSGDLSVYWYQQSLDQGLQFLIQYYNGEERAKGNILERFSAQQFPDLHSELNLSSLELGDSALYFCASSAGSSYEQYFGPGTRLTVT.

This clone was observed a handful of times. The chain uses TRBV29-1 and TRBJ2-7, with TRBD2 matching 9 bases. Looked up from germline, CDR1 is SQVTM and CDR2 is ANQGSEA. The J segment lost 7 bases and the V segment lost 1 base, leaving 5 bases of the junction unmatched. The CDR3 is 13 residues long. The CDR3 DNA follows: TGCAGCGTTGAAGGGGTACTAGCGGGTGAGCAGTACTTC. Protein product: CSVEGVLAGEQYF.

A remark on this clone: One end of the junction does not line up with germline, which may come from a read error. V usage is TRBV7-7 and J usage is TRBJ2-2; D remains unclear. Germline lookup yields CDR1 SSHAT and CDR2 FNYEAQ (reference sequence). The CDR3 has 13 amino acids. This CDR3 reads CASSLDSSGELFF. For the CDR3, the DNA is TGTGCTAGCAGCTTAGATAGTAGCGGGGAGCTGTTTTTT. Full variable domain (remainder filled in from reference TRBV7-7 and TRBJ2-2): GAGVSQSPRYKVTKRGQDVTLRCDPISSHATLYWYQQALGQGPEFLTYFNYEAQPDKSGLPSDRFSAERPEGSISTLTIQRTEQRDSAMYRCASSLDSSGELFFGEGSRLTVL.

CDR3: CASRAGQGLNTEAFF. In DNA form, the CDR3 reads TGTGCCAGCAGGGCCGGACAGGGGCTGAACACTGAAGCTTTCTTT. J is TRBJ1-1 and V is TRBV7-9; 9 bases align to TRBD1. Germline V gene sequence: CDR1 SEHNR, CDR2 FQNEAQ (reference sequence). The CDR3 covers 15 residues. Trimming removed 6 bases from V and 0 bases from J; junction bases left unmatched: 5. Complete variable domain (other parts from reference TRBV7-9 and TRBJ1-1): DTGVSQNPRHKITKRGQNVTFRCDPISEHNRLYWYRQTLGQGPEFLTYFQNEAQLEKSRLLSDRFSAERPKGSFSTLEIQRTEQGDSAMYLCASRAGQGLNTEAFFGQGTRLTVV.

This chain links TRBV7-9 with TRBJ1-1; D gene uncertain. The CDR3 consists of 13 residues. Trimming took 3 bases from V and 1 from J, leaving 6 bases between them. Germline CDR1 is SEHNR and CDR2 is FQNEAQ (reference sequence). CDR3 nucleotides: TGTGCCAGCAGCTTCTCAGAGAACACTGAAGCTTTCTTT. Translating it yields CASSFSENTEAFF.

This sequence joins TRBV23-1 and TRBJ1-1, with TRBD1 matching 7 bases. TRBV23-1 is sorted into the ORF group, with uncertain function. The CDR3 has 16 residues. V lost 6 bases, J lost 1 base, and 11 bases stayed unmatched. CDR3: CASSQGVRTGNTEAFF. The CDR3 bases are TGCGCCAGCAGCCAGGGGGTTCGGACGGGGAACACTGAAGCTTTCTTT.